This T cell receptor (beta chain) was sequenced for a study of T cell clonotyping in hematopoietic cell transplantation. Overall study findings and caveats: Broader posttransplant TCR repertoire diversity was predicted by graft donor and pretransplant recipient Inverse Simpson Index values.

J lost 0 bases, V lost 7 bases, and 5 bases had no gene match. The CDR3 length is 13 residues. CDR1 and CDR2 from the germline V gene are SQVTM and ANQGSEA. A note on this clone: Antigen: not known.

Data came from immunoSEQ multiplex PCR; TCRdb stores just in-frame clones and leaves some out. Of more than 6,500 clones in the sample, 37% are singletons; the top ten hold approximately 20%. This sequence joins TRBV29-1 and TRBJ1-1, with 7 bases matching TRBD1. Material: peripheral blood mononuclear cells, obtained 30 days after allogeneic stem cell transplant. The receptor comes from an older female patient who had an allogeneic stem cell transplant, so the T cells may come from the graft donor. Some clones in this sample may be carry-over from other donors' samples. The CDR3 loop is CSGNRGMNTEAFF. The CDR3 DNA reads TGCAGCGGTAACAGGGGCATGAACACTGAAGCTTTCTTT. The whole variable domain, filled in from reference TRBV29-1 and TRBJ1-1, reads SAVISQKPSRDICQRGTSLTIQCQVDSQVTMMFWYRQQPGQSLTLIATANQGSEATYESGFVIDKFPISRPNLTFSTLTVSNMSPEDSSIYLCSGNRGMNTEAFFGQGTRLTVV.